The next 21 T cell receptor beta chains were all read from a single sample in a study of OX40 agonist ivuxolimab in advanced cancers. Sequencing was performed with immunoSEQ multiplex PCR; in TCRdb, only in-frame clones are kept and a portion is missing. This table holds roughly 56,000 clones, roughly 81% found once. Sequenced here: CD4+ or CD8+ T cells sorted from blood, sampled in a trial of the OX40 agonist ivuxolimab. These receptors were taken from an adult with an advanced solid tumor such as melanoma, head and neck, liver or kidney cancer.

The J gene is TRBJ2-3, the V gene TRBV28; D gene uncertain. The CDR3 consists of 12 residues. Trimming cost V 7 bases and J 0 bases, with 5 bases left between them. In germline, CDR1 is MDHEN, CDR2 SYDVKM. The CDR3 coding sequence is TGTGCCAGCATTGGGAGCACAGATACGCAGTATTTT. This translates into CASIGSTDTQYF.

The V call is TRBV5-1, the J call TRBJ2-1; D uncertain. Deletions cut 4 bases from V and 9 bases from J, with 17 bases between. This CDR3 spans 14 amino acids. Germline assignment: CDR1 SGHRS and CDR2 YFSETQ. This CDR3 is CASSPEHRALEQFF. CDR3 nucleotides: TGCGCCAGCAGCCCGGAACATAGGGCTCTTGAGCAGTTCTTC.

The V call is TRBV28, the J call TRBJ2-7; the match to TRBD1 covers 8 bases. The CDR3 totals 12 residues. The germline gives CDR1 MDHEN, CDR2 SYDVKM. The trim removed 6 bases at V and 6 bases at J, leaving 4 bases unmatched. For the CDR3, the DNA is TGTGCCAGCAGGCTAACAGGGGGCGAGCAGTACTTC. It encodes CASRLTGGEQYF.

The gene calls are TRBV19 and TRBJ2-1; 10 bases match TRBD2. This CDR3 spans 16 amino acids. V shed 3 bases and J 7 bases; nucleotides not matched to a gene: 9. CDR1 is LNHDA and CDR2 is SQIVND in the germline V gene (reference sequence). This CDR3 is CASSMVASGRSNEQFF. CDR3 DNA: TGTGCCAGTAGTATGGTGGCTAGCGGGAGATCGAATGAGCAGTTCTTC.

The chain employs TRBV27 and TRBJ2-7; a weak D match, TRBD2 (5 bases). V lost 2 bases, J lost 1 base, and 12 bases lay in between. Per the germline V gene, CDR1 is MNHEY and CDR2 is SMNVEV (reference sequence). The CDR3 consists of 15 residues. The CDR3 bases are TGTGCCAGCAGTTTAAACGGGGTTGGATCCTACGAGCAGTACTTC. This translates into CASSLNGVGSYEQYF.

The chain uses TRBV14 and TRBJ2-3, with TRBD2 as a possible D gene (6 bases). The CDR3 has 17 amino acids. Germline V gene sequence: CDR1 SGHDN, CDR2 FVKESK. Trimming shortened V by 0 bases and J by 0 bases, and 13 bases separated the two germline ends. CDR3 residues: CASSQDVAGTSTDTQYF. CDR3 nucleotide sequence: TGTGCCAGCAGCCAAGACGTCGCGGGGACTAGCACAGATACGCAGTATTTT.

J is TRBJ2-2 and V is TRBV2; no reliable D call. The germline V and J ends were trimmed by 8 bases and 4 bases, with 11 bases remaining between them. This CDR3 spans 13 amino acids. Germline values: CDR1 SNHLY, CDR2 FYNNEI. CDR3 coding DNA: TGTGCCAGCCATACAGAAGGCACCGGGGAGCTGTTTTTT. It specifies CASHTEGTGELFF.

V and J are TRBV9 and TRBJ2-5, with 9 bases lining up with TRBD2. Matching the DNA end better, TRBJ2-7 makes the J call doubtful. The CDR3 covers 14 residues. In germline, CDR1 is SGDLS, CDR2 YYNGEE. The CDR3: CASSSTSGVYEQYF. The CDR3 coding sequence is TGTGCCAGCAGCTCGACTAGCGGAGTCTACGAGCAGTACTTC.

V usage is TRBV9 and J usage is TRBJ2-7; D is perhaps TRBD2 (6 bases). The CDR3 contains 15 residues. The germline gives CDR1 SGDLS, CDR2 YYNGEE. Trimming pared 4 bases from V and 1 base from J, leaving 15 bases between. As DNA, the CDR3 is TGTGCCAGCAGCCCCTCAACGGGAGTTTCCTACGAGCAGTACTTC. Protein sequence: CASSPSTGVSYEQYF.

As concerns this clone: One junction end does not reproduce the germline sequence, and a read error may be involved. CDR3 loop: CASSNRTSKGQDF. The CDR3 DNA reads as TGTGCCAGCAGCAACCGGACTAGCAAGGGCCAAGACTTC. V is TRBV7-2 and J is TRBJ2-7; 8 positions match TRBD2. The germline CDR1 and CDR2 sequences are SGHTA and FQGNSA. There are 13 residues in the CDR3. The whole variable domain, remainder taken from reference TRBV7-2 and TRBJ2-7, is GAGVSQSPSNKVTEKGKDVELRCDPISGHTALYWYRQSLGQGLEFLIYFQGNSAPDKSGLPSDRFSAERTGGSVSTLTIQRTQQEDSAVYLCASSNRTSKGQDFGPGTRLTVT.

The V and J genes are TRBV5-5 and TRBJ2-4, with 14 bases aligning to TRBD2. J gave up 6 bases and V 1 base, and 6 bases lay outside the gene matches. From germline, CDR1 is SGHKS and CDR2 YYEKEE (reference sequence). This CDR3 is 17 amino acids long. The CDR3 loop is CASSLRLAGGVGNIQYF. CDR3 DNA sequence: TGTGCCAGCAGCTTGCGACTAGCGGGAGGGGTGGGAAACATTCAGTACTTC.

V gene TRBV28 combines with J gene TRBJ2-1; 9 positions match TRBD1. Unmatched junction bases numbered 17, after V lost 8 bases and J lost 6 bases. The CDR3 spans 17 residues. Germline values: CDR1 MDHEN, CDR2 SYDVKM. The chain's CDR3 is CASVSPAPGQGTNEQFF. The CDR3 nucleotides read TGTGCCAGCGTATCCCCTGCCCCGGGACAGGGTACCAATGAGCAGTTCTTC.

This chain connects TRBV4-2 to TRBJ1-2; D may be TRBD1 (6 bases). The ends were cut back, 0 bases at V and 13 bases at J, with 18 bases in the middle. CDR1 is LGHNA and CDR2 is YNFKEQ in the germline V gene. This CDR3 has 14 amino acids. The CDR3 loop reads CASSQDILGGASTF. The CDR3 bases are TGTGCCAGCAGCCAAGACATTTTGGGGGGCGCGAGCACCTTC.

The J gene is TRBJ2-3, the V gene TRBV11-2; 7 positions agree with TRBD1. Germline V lookup: CDR1 SGHAT, CDR2 FQNNGV. The CDR3 length is 16 residues. With V trimmed by 4 bases and J by 2 bases, 9 bases remained unmatched. CDR3 sequence reads: CASSSAGTEYTDTQYF. The CDR3 DNA reads as TGTGCCAGCAGCTCCGCCGGGACAGAGTACACAGATACGCAGTATTTT.

V is TRBV27 and J is TRBJ2-7; D uncertain. The CDR3 contains 15 residues. V dropped 6 bases and J dropped 3 bases, with 18 bases sitting between them. In germline, CDR1 is MNHEY, CDR2 SMNVEV (reference sequence). CDR3 DNA sequence: TGTGCCAGCAGCCCCGATGCGTCTCCCTACTACGAGCAGTACTTC. As protein: CASSPDASPYYEQYF.

The rearrangement links TRBV7-3 to TRBJ2-2; the D is unclear. Trimming cost V 0 bases and J 6 bases, with 8 bases left between them. In germline, CDR1 is SGHTA, CDR2 FQGTGA. This CDR3 spans 14 amino acids. The CDR3 DNA sequence: TGTGCCAGCAGCTTAACGGGGTGGGCCGGGGAGCTGTTTTTT. It is translated as CASSLTGWAGELFF.

In its sample, this clone was seen a few times. DNA of the CDR3: TGCAGTGCTAGAGATTTCCGTGGCTACACCTTC. Protein product: CSARDFRGYTF. This chain connects TRBV20-1 to TRBJ1-2; no definite D call. The CDR3 contains 11 residues. The germline V gene encodes CDR1 DFQATT and CDR2 SNEGSKA (reference sequence). Trimming pared 0 bases from V and 7 bases from J, leaving 6 bases between.

The CDR3 nucleotides are TGTGCCAGCAGCTTAGCAGCGGGAGGAGCCTACGAGCAGTACTTC. This sequence encodes CASSLAAGGAYEQYF. The chain employs TRBV7-2 and TRBJ2-7; 9 bases match TRBD2. V lost 0 bases to trimming and J lost 2 bases; unmatched junction nucleotides: 2. Germline V gene lookup returns CDR1 SGHTA and CDR2 FQGNSA. The CDR3 is made up of 15 amino acids.

The chain employs TRBV2 and TRBJ2-1, with 9 positions matching TRBD2. Germline trimming cut 3 bases from V and 4 bases from J; bases unmatched to any gene: 10. Germline V gene data show CDR1 as SNHLY and CDR2 as FYNNEI. The CDR3 contains 17 residues. Here the CDR3 reads CASSDTLAGQVYNEQFF. The CDR3 coding sequence is TGTGCCAGCAGTGATACCCTAGCGGGGCAAGTATACAATGAGCAGTTCTTC.

The V call is TRBV5-1, the J call TRBJ2-7, with 7 bases identical to TRBD2. V trimming: 5 bases; J trimming: 5 bases; junction bases outside the gene matches: 7. The CDR3 consists of 13 residues. Germline CDR1 and CDR2: SGHRS and YFSETQ. CDR3 amino acids: CASSAGAIDEQYF. The DNA for the CDR3 is TGCGCCAGCAGTGCGGGAGCGATCGACGAGCAGTACTTC.

The sample holds a few counts of this clone. The V and J genes are TRBV5-1 and TRBJ2-1; 7 positions match TRBD2. V dropped 5 bases and J dropped 5; count of bases not matched to a gene: 13. Germline lookup yields CDR1 SGHRS and CDR2 YFSETQ. The CDR3 is 16 residues long. This chain's CDR3 is CASRTSPSAGHNEQFF. The CDR3, as DNA: TGCGCCAGCAGGACTAGCCCCTCAGCAGGGCACAATGAGCAGTTCTTC.